The present T cell receptor (beta chain) was sequenced within a study of siplizumab effects on memory and regulatory T cells. Points from the study as a whole: Alloreactive sequences traceable to unstimulated CD4+ memory cells declined significantly under siplizumab. Unstimulated naive T cells seemed to show more diversity than memory cells did, and they also seemed to be among the major contributors to the alloresponse.

This CDR3 is built from 18 residues. Trimming cost V 0 bases and J 1 base, with 19 bases left between them. From germline, CDR1 is SGHKS and CDR2 YYEKEE (reference sequence). Assays were performed on approximately 1.1 x 10^5 TCR templates per sample. Sequencing used immunoSEQ multiplex PCR; TCRdb keeps in-frame clones, though not all of them. Here the sample spans roughly 100,000 clones, just over 90% being singletons. A remark on this clone: The antigen is undetermined.

Sequencing was carried out using CD4+ T cells sorted from blood. This sequence joins TRBV5-5 and TRBJ2-5; perhaps TRBD2 as D (5 bases). The source is a human donor in good health. The CDR3 sequence is CASSLDGLEGWGQETQYF. The CDR3 coding sequence is TGTGCCAGCAGCTTGGATGGCCTTGAGGGATGGGGCCAAGAGACCCAGTACTTC.